This is a list of T cell receptor beta chains from one sample in a study of cytomegalovirus exposure and HLA in healthy donors. Measured with immunoSEQ multiplex PCR; TCRdb has only the in-frame clones, and not every one. Listed are about 130,000 clones; under 2% falls within the top ten. Sequencing used PBMCs. These receptors all come from a man between 18 and 29 years old in good health and CMV-seronegative. Both conserved end residues are part of each CDR3. The D gene is left open where the match is weak.

j_call	v_call	d_call	cdr3_nt	cdr3_aa
TRBJ2-7	TRBV7-8	TRBD2	TGTGCCAGCAGCTTGACGGACCGGACTAGCGTCTTCGAGCAGTACTTC	CASSLTDRTSVFEQYF
TRBJ2-1	TRBV7-9	TRBD2	TGTGCCAGCAGCTTAAGACTAGCGGGAGGGCCCAATGAGCAGTTCTTC	CASSLRLAGGPNEQFF
TRBJ2-5	TRBV18	TRBD2	TGTGCCAGCTCACCAGTAGCGGGAGATTTGGTAGAGACCCAGTACTTC	CASSPVAGDLVETQYF
TRBJ2-7	TRBV28	.	TGTGCCAGCAGTTTATTTAGGGCGGGGAACTACGAGCAGTACTTC	CASSLFRAGNYEQYF
TRBJ1-1	TRBV28	.	TGTGCCAGCACCCCGACAGTGAACACTGAAGCTTTCTTT	CASTPTVNTEAFF
TRBJ2-7	TRBV6-6	.	TGTGCCAGCACTCGGGGGACCTACGAGCAGTACTTC	CASTRGTYEQYF
TRBJ2-2	TRBV7-9	.	TGTGCCAGCAGCCCCCCTCGACGTGGGGCGGGGACCGGGGAGCTGTTTTTT	CASSPPRRGAGTGELFF
TRBJ2-3	TRBV5-1	.	TGCGCCAGCAAATCAAGCGAGGGAGCAGATACGCAGTATTTT	CASKSSEGADTQYF
TRBJ2-5	TRBV19	.	TGTGCCAGTAGTATGGTAGGAAGTGGAGGGGAGACCCAGTACTTC	CASSMVGSGGETQYF
TRBJ1-1	TRBV6-5	.	TGTGCCAGCAGTTACCAGGAGGGTTACGTTGAAGCTTTCTTT	CASSYQEGYVEAFF
TRBJ1-2	TRBV28	TRBD1	TGTGCCAGCAGTTTACCCGTGACAGGGTCCATCAACTATGGCTACACCTTC	CASSLPVTGSINYGYTF
TRBJ2-2	TRBV7-7	.	TGTGCTAGCAGCCCTTATATTCAGGGTCCCGGGGAGCTGTTTTTT	CASSPYIQGPGELFF
TRBJ1-4	TRBV5-4	.	TGTGCCAGCAGCTTGGTGGAGAATGAAAAACTGTTTTTT	CASSLVENEKLFF
TRBJ2-7	TRBV25-1	TRBD1	TGTGCCAGCAAGAGGGGGACAGGCTACTACGAGCAGTACTTC	CASKRGTGYYEQYF
TRBJ2-7	TRBV27	.	TGTGCCAGCAGTTTAAGGGGGGGCCCAGGATACGAGCAGTACTTC	CASSLRGGPGYEQYF
TRBJ1-5	TRBV28	TRBD1	TGTGCCACCAAGGGGGCAGGGTACAATCAGCCCCAGCATTTT	CATKGAGYNQPQHF
TRBJ1-4	TRBV6-5	.	TGTGCCAGCAGACGGGGGAAACTTGTGGAAAAACTGTTTTTT	CASRRGKLVEKLFF
TRBJ1-4	TRBV7-3	.	TGTGCCAGCAGTCCGGGTGAAAAACTGTTTTTT	CASSPGEKLFF
TRBJ1-3	TRBV7-3	.	TGTGCCAGCAGCCGTTCTCCCCCGTCCTCTGGAAACACCATATATTTT	CASSRSPPSSGNTIYF
TRBJ2-7	TRBV10-3	.	TGTGCCATCAGTGAGGGCAGGGGTTACGAGCAGTACTTC	CAISEGRGYEQYF
TRBJ2-2	TRBV5-4	.	TGTGCCAGCAGGATGGGGGGAGAGGTCACCGGGGAGCTGTTTTTT	CASRMGGEVTGELFF
TRBJ2-1	TRBV4-1	TRBD2	TGCGCCAGCAGCCAAGTACTAGCGGTCGAATACAATGAGCAGTTCTTC	CASSQVLAVEYNEQFF
TRBJ2-5	TRBV7-9	TRBD1	TGTGCCAGCAACGTCGGACAGGCCCCCCGGTACTTC	CASNVGQAPRYF
TRBJ2-1	TRBV29-1	TRBD2	TGCAGCGTTGAACGTCCCGGGGGGAGCTACAATGAGCAGTTCTTC	CSVERPGGSYNEQFF
TRBJ1-1	TRBV6-6	TRBD1	TGTGCCAGCAGTTCCACCGGGACAGGGTTTGCGGCTTTCTTT	CASSSTGTGFAAFF
TRBJ1-4	TRBV19	.	TGTGCCAGTACGCGCGGGGTGGGTGAAAAACTGTTTTTT	CASTRGVGEKLFF
TRBJ1-1	TRBV30	.	TGTGCCTGGAGGGCCGGGACATATAACACTGAAGCTTTCTTT	CAWRAGTYNTEAFF
TRBJ1-2	TRBV15	.	TGTGCCACCAGCAGAGGAGACACCGCTAACTATGGCTACACCTTC	CATSRGDTANYGYTF
TRBJ1-1	TRBV15	TRBD1	TGTGCCACCAGCAGAGGGGACAGTCCCCCTGAAGCTTTCTTT	CATSRGDSPPEAFF
TRBJ1-1	TRBV18	TRBD1	TGTGCCAGCTCGCCCGGACAGGGATCGGGCACTGAAGCTTTCTTT	CASSPGQGSGTEAFF
TRBJ1-1	TRBV4-1	.	TGCGCCAGCAGCCAATACACAGTTGCGCCGAATACCGCTTTCTTT	CASSQYTVAPNTAFF
TRBJ2-3	TRBV2	.	TGTGCCGGGGGCCTGGCGGGGGTAGATACGCAGTATTTT	CAGGLAGVDTQYF
TRBJ2-5	TRBV4-3	TRBD1	TGCGCCAGCAGCCAAGATTTCGGGTGGAACAGGGGGGAGACCCAGTACTTC	CASSQDFGWNRGETQYF
TRBJ2-3	TRBV28	TRBD1	TGTGCCAGCAGTTACGGACAGGGACGTGCAGATACGCAGTATTTT	CASSYGQGRADTQYF
TRBJ2-7	TRBV9	TRBD2	TGTGCCAGCAGTCCTCGGACTAGCGGGAGATCCTACGAGCAGTACTTC	CASSPRTSGRSYEQYF
TRBJ2-2	TRBV4-3	.	TGCGCCAGCAGCCAAGATCTTCTAAAGGACAGTGCGAACACCGGGGAGCTGTTTTTT	CASSQDLLKDSANTGELFF
TRBJ2-1	TRBV5-1	TRBD1	TGCGCCAGCAGCCCACAGGGGAATGAGCAGTTCTTC	CASSPQGNEQFF
TRBJ2-1	TRBV5-4	TRBD2	TGTGCCAGCAGCCTGATGACTAGCGGGGGCGCGTGGGAGCAGTTCTTC	CASSLMTSGGAWEQFF
TRBJ2-7	TRBV29-1	TRBD2	TGCAGCGTTGACGGGACTAGCGGGGGTCCTTCCTACGAGCAGTACTTC	CSVDGTSGGPSYEQYF
TRBJ2-7	TRBV18	.	TGTGCCAGGGCCCCTTGTCCCGAGCAGTACTTC	CARAPCPEQYF
TRBJ2-7	TRBV7-3	.	TGTGCCAGCAGCCTCCAGGGCGGACCCTCCTACGAGCAGTACTTC	CASSLQGGPSYEQYF
TRBJ2-2	TRBV25-1	.	TGTGCCAGCGGAAGGGACACGACTGGAGCCGGGGAGCTGTTTTTT	CASGRDTTGAGELFF
TRBJ1-1	TRBV28	TRBD1	TGTGCCAGCAGTGTAACAGGGGAATGGACTGAAGCTTTCTTT	CASSVTGEWTEAFF
TRBJ1-4	TRBV5-1	TRBD1	TGCGCCAGCAGCGACGCCAGGGGGTCCAATGAAAAACTGTTTTTT	CASSDARGSNEKLFF
TRBJ2-3	TRBV5-4	TRBD1	TGTGCCAGCAGCCGACCACAGGGGGATACGCAGTATTTT	CASSRPQGDTQYF
TRBJ1-1	TRBV5-1	.	TGCGCCAGCAGCGTGCGGGCTGACACTGAAGCTTTCTTT	CASSVRADTEAFF
TRBJ1-1	TRBV20-1	.	TGCACCCGGCGGTTGGTCACTGAAGCTTTCTTT	CTRRLVTEAFF
TRBJ1-5	TRBV9	.	TGTGCCAGCAGCGTAGCCGGCGCCCCAGCGGGCCAGCCCCAGCATTTT	CASSVAGAPAGQPQHF
TRBJ2-3	TRBV27	.	TGTGCCAGCAGATCTTGGGGGGGCACAGATACGCAGTATTTT	CASRSWGGTDTQYF
TRBJ2-7	TRBV7-6	TRBD1	TGTGCCAGCAGCTTCTTAAGGGGGCACTACGAGCAGTACTTC	CASSFLRGHYEQYF
TRBJ1-1	TRBV5-5	.	TGTACCAGCAGCTTGGATGCAGGGGTGAGGGACACTGAAGCTTTCTTT	CTSSLDAGVRDTEAFF
TRBJ2-7	TRBV14	TRBD2	TGTGCCAGCAGCCAGATTGCGGGGACTAGTTACTACGAGCAGTACTTC	CASSQIAGTSYYEQYF
TRBJ2-2	TRBV5-1	TRBD2	TGCGCCAGCAGCTTGACAACTAGCGGGAGGGCCCTTCCCGGGGAGCTGTTTTTT	CASSLTTSGRALPGELFF
TRBJ1-6	TRBV6-1	.	TGTGCCAGCAAAGTCGGTGATAATTCACCCCTCCACTTT	CASKVGDNSPLHF
TRBJ1-1	TRBV6-1	.	TGTGCCGTCCATCCTCGGTTATTTCTGGCTTTCTTT	CAVHPRLFLAFF